This TCR beta chain was found in a study of cytomegalovirus exposure and HLA in healthy donors. The trim removed 4 bases at V and 3 bases at J, leaving 9 bases unmatched. There are 17 residues in the CDR3. CDR1 and CDR2 from the germline V gene are LGHNA and YSLEER. PCR amplification relied on 60 Vbeta primers (plus 13 Jbeta primers). Sequenced by immunoSEQ multiplex PCR; TCRdb stores in-frame clones only, minus some. The sample has 60,000 to 70,000 clones, less than 80% seen once; the top ten hold 3%. Regarding the study as a whole: Some segments of the V type, notably TRBV6-2 and TRBV6-3, were excluded as indistinguishable. HLA-A and HLA-B allele assignments for most subjects were reportedly predicted accurately using TCR beta sequences. Some TCR beta chains (164 of them) were listed as cytomegalovirus-associated.

Of note for this clone: Its antigen remains unidentified.

Sequencing used PBMCs. The chain uses TRBV4-3 and TRBJ1-1; 12 positions match TRBD1. The receptor comes from a woman in her 50s in good health and CMV-seronegative. CDR3 protein: CASSLGTGGAEDTEAFF. The CDR3 DNA is TGCGCCAGCAGCCTAGGGACAGGGGGCGCAGAGGACACTGAAGCTTTCTTT.